These 6 T cell receptor beta chains share one sample of origin, sequenced in a study of CD8+CD57+ T cells in acquired aplastic anemia. It was patients with CD8+CD57+ cell expansion by flow cytometry who were chosen for sequencing. The use of genomic DNA as template underpinned the TCR beta VDJ and CDR3 profiling. A single record per CDR3 protein comes from TCRdb applying MiXCR to the reads. Among approximately 190,000 distinct CDR3 sequences listed, under 55% were seen once. The sample was sorted CD4+, CD8+, or CD8+CD57+ T cells (not recorded which) from PBMCs. The receptor source for this set is a human donor with aplastic anemia.

A few counts support this clonotype. CDR3 amino acids: CAISGVGNSNQPQHF. The CDR3 nucleotides are TGTGCCATCAGTGGCGTAGGAAATAGCAATCAGCCCCAGCATTTT. This sequence joins TRBV10-3 and TRBJ1-5; the D is unclear. Between the trimmed V and J ends, which lost 4 bases and 0 bases, there was a span of 10 bases. CDR1 is ENHRY and CDR2 is SYGVKD in the germline V gene. The CDR3 consists of 15 residues.

This clonotype was seen ten or more times. The V call is TRBV12-3 or TRBV12-4, the J call TRBJ2-7; a possible D gene is TRBD2 (5 bases). The CDR3 runs 13 residues. Trimming cost V 3 bases and J 0 bases, with 6 bases left between them. In DNA, the CDR3 is TGTGCCAGCAGTTTCCGGGACTCCTACGAGCAGTACTTC. Encoded protein: CASSFRDSYEQYF.

This clonotype has a count of ten or more. The V call is TRBV12-3 or TRBV12-4, the J call TRBJ2-7; tentatively, D is TRBD1 (6 bases). The ends were cut back, 4 bases at V and 3 bases at J, with 10 bases in the middle. The CDR3 totals 13 residues. The CDR3 bases are TGTGCCAGCAGTTCGGGACAATTCTACGAGCAGTACTTC. It is translated as CASSSGQFYEQYF.

The table lists this clonotype with a few counts. The CDR3 sequence is CASETGGSYEQYF. In nucleotides, the CDR3 is TGTGCCAGCGAGACAGGAGGCTCCTACGAGCAGTACTTC. The V and J genes are TRBV2 and TRBJ2-7; maybe TRBD1 (6 bases). The germline gives CDR1 SNHLY, CDR2 FYNNEI. The CDR3 is 13 residues long. Trimming stripped 8 bases from V and 0 bases from J, with 11 bases between. The full variable domain, in which reference TRBV2 and TRBJ2-7 provide the parts outside the CDR3, is EPEVTQTPSHQVTQMGQEVILRCVPISNHLYFYWYRQILGQKVEFLVSFYNNEISEKSEIFDDQFSVERPDGSNFTLKIRSTKLEDSAMYFCASETGGSYEQYFGPGTRLTVT.

V and J are TRBV6-1 and TRBJ2-2, with 10 positions matching TRBD2. The CDR3 has 17 residues. The germline gives CDR1 MNHNS, CDR2 SASEGT. J was trimmed by 0 bases and V by 4 bases; bases with no gene match: 5. The CDR3: CASSVLAGVTNTGELFF. In DNA form, the CDR3 reads TGTGCCAGCAGTGTCCTAGCGGGAGTGACGAACACCGGGGAGCTGTTTTTT.

This clonotype was observed a single time. The chain links TRBV10-3 to TRBJ2-2, with TRBD1 as a possible D gene (5 bases). Trimming took off 0 bases at V and 5 bases at J, with 7 bases between the two ends. Germline V gene sequence: CDR1 ENHRY, CDR2 SYGVKD. This CDR3 is built from 14 residues. Here the CDR3 reads CAISESDITGELFF. Written as DNA, the CDR3 is TGTGCCATCAGTGAGTCGGACATAACCGGGGAGCTGTTTTTT.